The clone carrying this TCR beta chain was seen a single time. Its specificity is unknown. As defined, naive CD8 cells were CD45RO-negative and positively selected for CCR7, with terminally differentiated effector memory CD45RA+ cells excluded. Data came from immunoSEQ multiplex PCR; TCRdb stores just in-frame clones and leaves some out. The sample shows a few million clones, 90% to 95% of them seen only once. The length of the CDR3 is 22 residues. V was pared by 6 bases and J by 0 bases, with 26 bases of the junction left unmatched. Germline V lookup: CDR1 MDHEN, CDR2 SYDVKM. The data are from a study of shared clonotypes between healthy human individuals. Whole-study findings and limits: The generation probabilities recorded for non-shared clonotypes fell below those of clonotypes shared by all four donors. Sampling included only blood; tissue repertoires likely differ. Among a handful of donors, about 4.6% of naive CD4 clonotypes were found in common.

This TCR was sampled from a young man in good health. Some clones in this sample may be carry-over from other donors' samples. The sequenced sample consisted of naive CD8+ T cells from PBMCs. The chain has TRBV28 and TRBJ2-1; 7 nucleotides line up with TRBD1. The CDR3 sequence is CASSSLSTPTKAGTDSYNEQFF. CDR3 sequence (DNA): TGTGCCAGCAGCTCCTTAAGTACACCGACGAAGGCCGGGACAGACTCCTACAATGAGCAGTTCTTC.